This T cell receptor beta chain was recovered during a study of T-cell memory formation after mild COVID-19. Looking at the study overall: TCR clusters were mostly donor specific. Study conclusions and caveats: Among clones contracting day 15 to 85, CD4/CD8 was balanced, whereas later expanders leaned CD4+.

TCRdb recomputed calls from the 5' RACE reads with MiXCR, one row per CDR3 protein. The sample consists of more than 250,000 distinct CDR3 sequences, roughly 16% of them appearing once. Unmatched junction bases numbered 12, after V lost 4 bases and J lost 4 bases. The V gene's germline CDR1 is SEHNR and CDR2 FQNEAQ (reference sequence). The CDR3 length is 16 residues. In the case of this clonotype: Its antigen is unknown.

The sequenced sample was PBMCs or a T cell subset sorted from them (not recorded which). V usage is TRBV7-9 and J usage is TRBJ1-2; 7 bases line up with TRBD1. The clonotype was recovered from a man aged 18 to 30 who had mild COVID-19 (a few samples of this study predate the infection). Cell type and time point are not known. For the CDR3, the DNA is TGTGCCAGCAGCTCCAGAAGGACAGGAGGCCTCTATGGCTACACCTTC. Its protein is CASSSRRTGGLYGYTF.